This entry lists 17 T cell receptor beta chains sequenced from one sample in a study of blood T cell repertoires in COVID-19 (dated by TCRdb to the early 2020s). The library was produced with the immunoSEQ multiplex PCR assay. TCRdb re-hosts the immuneACCESS table, in-frame sequences only. Its copies lack some clones; in the studies checked, an unresolved V gene accounts for under half of them, and the cause for the rest is not known. The table for this sample lists roughly 300,000 clones; about nine tenths of them were counted only once. Around 4.6% of the sample belongs to the ten largest clones. The sample was PBMCs or T cells enriched from blood (not recorded which). All receptors derive from a man between 25 and 39 years old who had recovered from COVID-19.

This clone was recorded once. The chain employs TRBV5-1 and TRBJ1-4, with a weak D call TRBD1 (5 bases). This CDR3 contains 15 residues. The germline CDR1 and CDR2 sequences are SGHRS and YFSETQ. V was shortened by 0 bases and J by 8 bases, with 14 bases between the two germline ends. The CDR3 protein is CASSLGSGDEEKLFF. The CDR3 nucleotides read TGCGCCAGCAGCTTGGGATCGGGGGATGAGGAAAAACTGTTTTTT.

The V gene is TRBV18, the J gene TRBJ2-3, with TRBD2 identical over 14 bases. Germline loops: CDR1 KGHSH, CDR2 LQKENI. CDR3 length: 14 amino acids. Trimming took 3 bases from V and 10 from J; bases not matched to a gene: 3. The CDR3: CASSPGLAGVAQYF. CDR3 DNA sequence: TGTGCCAGCTCACCGGGACTAGCGGGAGTGGCGCAGTATTTT.

The chain is built from TRBV3-1 (or the pseudogene TRBV3-2) and TRBJ2-3; 9 bases map to TRBD2. The CDR3 sequence is 15 residues long. Trimming cost V 3 bases and J 4 bases; bases outside gene matches: 5. Germline V gives CDR1 LGHDT, CDR2 YNNKEL (reference sequence). The chain's CDR3 is CASSHGGRGPDTQYF. CDR3 nucleotide sequence: TGTGCCAGCAGCCACGGCGGGAGGGGGCCAGATACGCAGTATTTT.

This chain joins TRBV27 and TRBJ1-5; D remains ambiguous. Germline V CDR1 and CDR2: MNHEY, SMNVEV (reference sequence). The CDR3 spans 15 residues. V gave up 5 bases and J gave up 5 bases, with 16 bases separating them. CDR3 amino acids: CASSPHQGEHQPQHF. In DNA form, the CDR3 reads TGTGCCAGCAGTCCCCACCAAGGAGAGCATCAGCCCCAGCATTTT.

The gene calls are TRBV6-6 and TRBJ2-7; TRBD1 matches 10 bases. Trimming removed 8 bases from V and 3 bases from J; junction bases left unmatched: 7. This CDR3 spans 14 amino acids. In germline, CDR1 is MNHNY, CDR2 SVGAGI (reference sequence). This chain's CDR3 is CASSRQGASYEQYF. The CDR3 DNA reads TGTGCCAGCTCTCGACAGGGGGCTAGCTACGAGCAGTACTTC.

The rearrangement uses TRBV6-4 and TRBJ1-1, with D unclear. Trimming removed 0 bases at V and 1 base at J, with 21 bases between. The CDR3 is 19 amino acids. Germline CDR1 and CDR2: MRHNA and SNTAGT. The CDR3 protein is CASSDSVKKERRRNTEAFF. The DNA of the CDR3 is TGTGCCAGCAGTGACTCGGTAAAAAAAGAAAGACGGAGGAACACTGAAGCTTTCTTT.

This clone has only one observation. The V gene is TRBV18, the J gene TRBJ2-3, with 11 bases that match TRBD2. Unmatched junction bases numbered 5, after V lost 8 bases and J lost 4 bases. Germline V lookup: CDR1 KGHSH, CDR2 LQKENI. This CDR3 contains 14 residues. The CDR3 DNA is TGTGCCAGCATGGGACTAGCGGCCCCAGATACGCAGTATTTT. This gives the protein CASMGLAAPDTQYF. Full variable domain (rest looked up from reference TRBV18 and TRBJ2-3): NAGVMQNPRHLVRRRGQEARLRCSPMKGHSHVYWYRQLPEEGLKFMVYLQKENIIDESGMPKERFSAEFPKEGPSILRIQQVVRGDSAAYFCASMGLAAPDTQYFGPGTRLTVL.

The chain links TRBV19 to TRBJ2-7; 10 bases are a match to TRBD1. The CDR3 has 14 residues. Germline values: CDR1 LNHDA, CDR2 SQIVND (reference sequence). V trimming: 5 bases; J trimming: 5 bases; junction bases outside the gene matches: 6. CDR3 nucleotides: TGTGCCAGTAGTTTTCGCGGGACAGGGGACGAGCAGTACTTC. Translation: CASSFRGTGDEQYF.

This chain links TRBV30 with TRBJ1-5; no clear D. The length of the CDR3 is 11 residues. Germline V gene data show CDR1 as GTSNPN and CDR2 as SVGIG (reference sequence). Trimming removed 0 bases from V and 11 bases from J, with 8 bases in between. This CDR3 is CAWSVSGTQHF. The CDR3 DNA sequence: TGTGCCTGGAGTGTAAGCGGGACCCAGCATTTT.

The chain links TRBV5-1 to TRBJ2-1; 8 nucleotides match TRBD1. V lost 5 bases to trimming and J lost 5 bases; unmatched junction nucleotides: 9. Germline CDR1 and CDR2: SGHRS and YFSETQ. The CDR3 sequence is 15 residues long. CDR3 coding DNA: TGCGCCAGCAGAATGGTCGGACAGGGCCACAATGAGCAGTTCTTC. This encodes CASRMVGQGHNEQFF.

V and J are TRBV21-1 and TRBJ2-5; TRBD1, the D gene given by the table, was not confirmed from the DNA. TRBV21-1 is termed a pseudogene. The CDR3 spans 13 residues. CDR3: CASSRSGKETQYF. CDR3 bases: TGTGCCAGCAGCCGATCAGGGAAAGAGACCCAGTACTTC.

The gene calls are TRBV3-1 (or the pseudogene TRBV3-2) and TRBJ1-5; a possible D gene is TRBD1 (6 bases). The V gene lost 2 bases and the J gene lost 1 base, with 6 bases spanning the gap. The CDR3 is 14 amino acids. Germline V gene data show CDR1 as LGHDT and CDR2 as YNNKEL (reference sequence). The DNA of the CDR3 is TGTGCCAGCAGCCAACAGGGGAGCAATCAGCCCCAGCATTTT. Amino acids: CASSQQGSNQPQHF.

This clone occurred once. DNA of the CDR3: TGTGCCAGCAGCCCCCCGCATTTGGGAGCCTACGAGCAGTACTTC. This encodes CASSPPHLGAYEQYF. The V call is TRBV11-2, the J call TRBJ2-7, with a possible D match to TRBD2 (5 bases). The CDR3 extends over 15 amino acids. Trimming shortened V by 5 bases and J by 2 bases, and 16 bases separated the two germline ends. Per germline, CDR1 SGHAT and CDR2 FQNNGV.

The chain couples TRBV24-1 to TRBJ2-3, with D perhaps TRBD1 (5 bases). Per germline, CDR1 KGHDR and CDR2 SFDVKD. V was pared by 2 bases and J by 4 bases, with 12 bases between. This CDR3 has 15 residues. The CDR3 reads CATSDSGRDADTQYF. CDR3 sequence (DNA): TGTGCCACCAGTGATTCGGGCAGGGATGCAGATACGCAGTATTTT.

V usage is TRBV2 and J usage is TRBJ2-1; 7 nucleotides align to TRBD2. Trimming removed 5 bases from V and 3 bases from J; junction bases left unmatched: 7. This CDR3 comprises 15 residues. Germline V lookup: CDR1 SNHLY, CDR2 FYNNEI. In DNA form, the CDR3 reads TGTGCCAGCAGTTCTCTAGCGGAGGTCTACAATGAGCAGTTCTTC. It codes for CASSSLAEVYNEQFF.

This rearrangement joins TRBV10-3 to TRBJ1-6, with 9 positions matching TRBD1. V trimming: 6 bases; J trimming: 10 bases; junction bases outside the gene matches: 10. Germline CDR1 and CDR2: ENHRY and SYGVKD. The CDR3 runs to 15 residues. The CDR3 DNA is TGTGCCATCAGCTCTACGGACAGGGGACTCTCACCCCTCCACTTT. Encoded protein: CAISSTDRGLSPLHF.

The V call is TRBV5-4, the J call TRBJ2-2, with a weak D call TRBD1 (6 bases). Germline V gene sequence: CDR1 SGHNT, CDR2 YYREEE (reference sequence). The length of the CDR3 is 13 residues. V lost 3 bases to trimming and J lost 4 bases, with 7 bases between them. CDR3 nucleotide sequence: TGTGCCAGCAGCTCCAGGGGCACCGGGGAGCTGTTTTTT. Amino acids: CASSSRGTGELFF.